A selection of T cell receptor delta chains follows, all from one sample in a study of gamma-delta chains in newborns, infants, children. TCRdb re-called the reads with CATT. Altogether around 5,900 delta-chain clones are present, more than 12% being singletons, with the ten largest covering less than 30%. Sequenced here: blood, sampled at baseline. Receptors were obtained from a child who was a newborn, infant or young child, either healthy, febrile or measles-vaccinated (not recorded which). The conserved cysteine and the conserved F or W are not part of the CDR3 here.

TRDJ1 | TRDV1 | ALGEIPWWGIRDKLI
TRDJ1 | TRDV2 | ACGTVAGGYTITDKLI
TRDJ3 | TRDV2 | ACDILGDTWDTRQMF
TRDJ3 | TRDV2 | ACDTASASSWDTRQMF
TRDJ1 | TRDV2 | ACDSRYAFYPYTDKLI
TRDJ3 | TRDV2 | ACDTVLGDTQGDTRQMF
TRDJ1 | TRDV1 | ALGMHFLPFYWGIYHDKLI
TRDJ1 | TRDV1 | ALGEPRRFLPTPGGDIYTDKLI
TRDJ1 | TRDV2 | ACDTVSATDKLI
TRDJ1 | TRDV1 | ALGEPLRGGSGSDKLI
TRDJ1 | TRDV2 | ACDSIAAVTDKLI
TRDJ1 | TRDV2 | ACDTVLGDSKRDKLI
TRDJ3 | TRDV2 | ACDAPEGGYARASWDTRQMF
TRDJ1 | TRDV3 | AFRTGYWGMYTDKLI
TRDJ1 | TRDV1 | ALGEFPGLLGYTDKLI
TRDJ1 | TRDV3 | AFESRVMGVTDKLI
TRDJ1 | TRDV1 | SGELWVVMGGDTDKLI
TRDJ2 | TRDV1 | ALGELKGIPVLTAQLF
TRDJ1 | TRDV1 | ALGPNWDTFHWGCKSSDKLI
TRDJ1 | TRDV2 | ACDTLEKALGDGGKLI
TRDJ1 | TRDV2 | ACDTVAPLGDSISDKLI
TRDJ1 | TRDV1 | ALGAGPGKLI
TRDJ1 | TRAV29/DV5 | SVLLCSKRYLPHPTGGYPDKLI
TRDJ1 | TRDV1 | ALGEPTLWPRWGDEKLI
TRDJ1 | TRDV2 | ACDTVKDWGIRTTDKLI
TRDJ1 | TRDV1 | ALGERSFYWGGYTDKLI
TRDJ1 | TRDV2 | ACDYAFHRTGDIVI
TRDJ2 | TRDV1 | ALGEAFLPGGYSFLTAQLF
TRDJ1 | TRAV29/DV5 | AASPIISYSAGIDKLI
TRDJ2 | TRDV2 | ACDTLTGGYASALTAQLF
TRDJ1 | TRDV1 | ALGGIPFFLYWGPDKLI
TRDJ1 | TRDV2 | ACDTMGGISYTDKLI
TRDJ1 | TRDV1 | ALGETRLFYWGPTIDKLI
TRDJ1 | TRDV2 | ACESLLGDPTDKLI
TRDJ3 | TRDV2 | ACDTGGISSSRDTRQMF
TRDJ1 | TRDV3 | AFRWLGIPTKKYWGILYTDKLI
TRDJ1 | TRDV2 | ACDTLGETDKLI
TRDJ1 | TRDV1 | ALGEPTLWPRWGDEGLI
TRDJ1 | TRDV3 | AFARGTYTDKLI
TRDJ1 | TRDV1 | ALGKPRFLTWGFEGDIYGDKLI
TRDJ3 | TRDV2 | ACDTGGYSSWDTRQMF
TRDJ1 | TRDV2 | ACDTLLGDTRSYTDKLI
TRDJ3 | TRDV2 | ACDTVVGDTLFRSWDTRQMF
TRDJ3 | TRDV2 | ACDSGGSSWDTRQMF
TRDJ1 | TRDV2 | ACEIMGDTSTDKLI
TRDJ3 | TRDV2 | ACDTTGGSWDTRQMF
TRDJ1 | TRDV1 | ALGDVNSWDYWGMAYTDKLI
TRDJ1 | TRDV3 | AYYDWGSTDKLI
TRDJ3 | TRDV2 | ACDTTGGPHSWDTRQMF
TRDJ1 | TRDV2 | ACDTVSGGHVGTDKLI
TRDJ3 | TRDV2 | ACDTITAWDTRQMF
TRDJ3 | TRDV2 | ACDKVLGESSWDTRQMF
TRDJ1 | TRDV1 | ALGEPGLPTYWGIRDKLI
TRDJ1 | TRDV2 | ACDWGILGTDKLI
TRDJ1 | TRDV3 | AFDLGTDKLI
TRDJ1 | TRDV1 | ALGKPPITGGYGVTDKLI
TRDJ3 | TRDV2 | ACDPVLGELSSWDTRQMF
TRDJ1 | TRDV2 | ACDRLGDFYTDKLI
TRDJ1 | TRDV2 | ACDLLPTRVPLTDKLI
TRDJ1 | TRDV2 | ACDTRFRGIRPLYTDKLI